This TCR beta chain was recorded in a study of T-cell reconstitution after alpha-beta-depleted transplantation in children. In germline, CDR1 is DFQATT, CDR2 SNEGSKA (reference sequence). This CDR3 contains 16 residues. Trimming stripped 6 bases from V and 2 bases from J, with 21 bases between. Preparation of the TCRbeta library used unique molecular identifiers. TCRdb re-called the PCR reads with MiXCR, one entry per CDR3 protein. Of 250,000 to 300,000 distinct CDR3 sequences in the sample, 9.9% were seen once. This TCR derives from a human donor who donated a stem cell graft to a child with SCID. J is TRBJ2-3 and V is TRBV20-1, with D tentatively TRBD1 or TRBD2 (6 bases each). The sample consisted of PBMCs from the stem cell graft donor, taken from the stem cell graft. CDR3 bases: TGCAGTGCCCCCCCCCTTCTTAGGGGGGACACAGATACGCAGTATTTT. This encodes CSAPPLLRGDTDTQYF.